This T cell receptor (beta chain) was identified in a study of graft-versus-host responses after intestinal transplantation. Across the whole study: Recipients uniformly received anti-thymocyte globulin induction, followed by tacrolimus and steroids for approximately 3 years.

Findings and caveats of the study: With peak circulating GvH clone levels came an association with early post-transplant HvG declines. Clonal ratios of graft-versus-host to host-versus-graft in allografts were high for patients exhibiting graft-donor T cell macrochimerism.

The ends lost 5 bases at V and 6 bases at J; junction bases unmatched: 11. There are 15 residues in the CDR3. Germline V gives CDR1 KGHSH, CDR2 LQKENI. Turning to this clone: No antigen is known for it.

Here immunoSEQ multiplex PCR was the method, and the copy in TCRdb shows in-frame clones only, minus some. This table has over 75,000 clones, 86% appearing once. The specimen comprised PBMCs, sampled 255 days after intestinal transplant. The clonotype was recovered from a human patient who received an intestinal transplant, so some T cells may come from the graft donor. The gene calls are TRBV18 and TRBJ2-7; 9 nucleotides match TRBD1. CDR3 nucleotide sequence: TGTGCCAGCTCAGGGAATGGGACAGGGATTGGCGAGCAGTACTTC. Amino acids: CASSGNGTGIGEQYF. The full variable domain, with the rest looked up from reference TRBV18 and TRBJ2-7, is NAGVMQNPRHLVRRRGQEARLRCSPMKGHSHVYWYRQLPEEGLKFMVYLQKENIIDESGMPKERFSAEFPKEGPSILRIQQVVRGDSAAYFCASSGNGTGIGEQYFGPGTRLTVT.